Listed here is a single TCR beta chain. Its target is unknown. There are 15 residues in the CDR3. Germline loops: CDR1 MNHEY, CDR2 SVGAGI. V lost 0 bases and J lost 7, with 10 bases in between. This sample is part of a study of shared clonotypes between healthy human individuals. Study information: Plates per donor: three CD4 naive, three CD4 memory, two CD8 naive, one CD8 memory. Study-wide results and limits: Compared with clonotypes that all four donors shared, non-shared clonotypes had lower generation probabilities. Sequencing depth was expected to affect clonotype sharing among donors.

Profiled with immunoSEQ multiplex PCR; TCRdb holds only in-frame clones, not every one. The sample holds around 1 million clones, 60% to 85% seen once. The J gene is TRBJ1-6, the V gene TRBV6-5; tentative D call: TRBD1 (5 bases). The sequence came from a man aged 18-30 years in good health. What was sequenced was memory CD4+ T cells sorted from blood. The subset was: CD45RA-negative fraction. Written as DNA, the CDR3 is TGTGCCAGCAGTTACTCGAGACAGAAGAATTCACCCCTCCACTTT. As protein: CASSYSRQKNSPLHF.